What follows are 2 T cell receptor beta chains derived from one specimen sequenced in a study of blood T cell repertoires in COVID-19. Profiling relied on immunoSEQ multiplex PCR, and the TCRdb table lists in-frame clones only, not all of them. Of 150,000 to 200,000 clones in the sample, roughly 86% were seen once. Sequenced material: peripheral blood. The receptor set was obtained from an older man with acute or convalescent COVID-19.

The chain is built from TRBV15 and TRBJ2-1, with 14 positions matching TRBD2. Germline lookup yields CDR1 LNHNV and CDR2 YYDKDF (reference sequence). With V trimmed by 0 bases and J by 0 bases, 13 bases remained unmatched. The CDR3 consists of 22 residues. DNA for the CDR3: TGTGCCACCAGCAGAGATACCGGACTAGCGGGGGGTCCTCACCTCTCCTACAATGAGCAGTTCTTC. It yields the protein CATSRDTGLAGGPHLSYNEQFF.

The chain carries TRBV19 and TRBJ2-3; 9 bases match TRBD1. The germline gives CDR1 LNHDA, CDR2 SQIVND (reference sequence). The CDR3 loop spans 13 amino acids. V lost 4 bases to trimming and J lost 10 bases; unmatched junction nucleotides: 6. The CDR3 here is CASSTTGQGSQYF. The CDR3 bases are TGTGCCAGTAGTACCACGGGACAGGGCTCGCAGTATTTT.